The clone carrying this TCR beta chain was observed a handful of times. Its target is unknown. The CDR3 has 16 residues. Some clones are missing from TCRdb's copy, which holds only in-frame ones; the method was immunoSEQ multiplex PCR. Found here are roughly 140,000 clones, approximately 88% of them singletons; the top ten hold approximately 16%. This sample was included in a study of T cell responses to AZD1222 COVID-19 vaccine. Study-level background: Analyses pooled second doses at about 4 or about 12 weeks. Study-wide results and limits: The study sampled repertoires only after the peak T cell response. Spike-specific TCR breadth and depth were elevated following two AZD1222 doses. Epitopes outside B.1.351 and B.1.1.7 mutated regions reportedly drew nearly half of spike TCRs.

Sequenced here: peripheral blood, sampled on day 0 of AZD1222 vaccination. This clonotype originated in an adult in good health. The V gene is TRBV21-1, the J gene TRBJ2-1; the table's D call, TRBD2, was not checked against the DNA. TRBV21-1 constitutes a pseudogene. The CDR3 DNA follows: TGTGCCAGCAGCCCCCTGCTGAGCGGGGGTTACAATGAGCAGTTCTTC. Its translation is CASSPLLSGGYNEQFF.